The 27 T cell receptor beta chains below come from one sample, sequenced in a study of blood T cell repertoires in COVID-19. The repertoire was sequenced with immunoSEQ multiplex PCR; TCRdb's copy has only in-frame clones and lacks some. The sample holds 160,000 or so clones; roughly 87% are singletons and the top ten take around 1.5%. Input material: peripheral blood. These receptors came from a woman aged 50 to 60 with acute or convalescent COVID-19.

The table lists this clone with a count of one. The V gene is TRBV7-9, the J gene TRBJ2-1; D is ambiguous. The CDR3 consists of 12 residues. The V gene's germline CDR1 is SEHNR and CDR2 FQNEAQ (reference sequence). V lost 5 bases and J lost 5, with 7 bases in between. CDR3: CASSPVDNEQFF. The CDR3 nucleotides read TGTGCCAGCAGCCCGGTGGACAATGAGCAGTTCTTC.

This chain joins TRBV5-6 and TRBJ1-4; 7 positions agree with TRBD1. The CDR3 runs to 14 residues. CDR1 is SGHDT and CDR2 is YYEEEE in the germline V gene. With 0 bases clipped from V and 6 bases from J, the junction kept 2 bases outside the gene matches. The DNA for the CDR3 is TGTGCCAGCAGCTTGGCCGGGACAGATGAAAAACTGTTTTTT. Encoded protein: CASSLAGTDEKLFF. Based on the CDR3 plus reference TRBV5-6 and TRBJ1-4, the full variable domain is DAGVTQSPTHLIKTRGQQVTLRCSPKSGHDTVSWYQQALGQGPQFIFQYYEEEERQRGNFPDRFSGHQFPNYSSELNVNALLLGDSALYLCASSLAGTDEKLFFGSGTQLSVL.

This chain links TRBV13 with TRBJ2-7; 9 bases are shared with TRBD2. The CDR3 runs 15 residues. The germline V gene encodes CDR1 PRHDT and CDR2 FYEKMQ (reference sequence). The trim removed 5 bases at V and 2 bases at J, leaving 7 bases unmatched. CDR3 amino acids: CASSASGELPYEQYF. For the CDR3, the DNA is TGTGCCAGCAGCGCTAGCGGGGAGTTACCCTACGAGCAGTACTTC.

The chain links TRBV11-2 to TRBJ2-4; 8 positions match TRBD2. The CDR3 is 13 amino acids. The germline V gene encodes CDR1 SGHAT and CDR2 FQNNGV. J lost 8 bases, V lost 4 bases, and 4 bases had no gene match. The chain's CDR3 is CASSYGTRDIQYF. DNA for the CDR3: TGTGCCAGCAGCTACGGGACTAGAGACATTCAGTACTTC.

This clone appeared once. V usage is TRBV5-1 and J usage is TRBJ2-1; TRBD2 matches at 12 bases. The CDR3 runs 17 residues. After removal of 4 bases from V and 2 bases from J, the junction contained 7 bases not matched to a gene. CDR1 and CDR2 from the germline V gene are SGHRS and YFSETQ. The CDR3 DNA reads as TGCGCCAGCAGCCGAGGGACTAGCGGGCTCGCCTACAATGAGCAGTTCTTC. Its protein is CASSRGTSGLAYNEQFF.

V is TRBV5-5 and J is TRBJ1-2; 10 bases agree with TRBD1. Trimming removed 6 bases from V and 3 bases from J; junction bases left unmatched: 5. CDR3 length: 14 residues. Germline V CDR1 and CDR2: SGHKS, YYEKEE (reference sequence). The CDR3 here is CASNPTGGDYGYTF. The CDR3 nucleotides read TGTGCCAGCAATCCGACAGGGGGCGACTATGGCTACACCTTC.

The chain links TRBV6-6 to TRBJ2-3, with 8 bases fitting TRBD1. CDR3 length equals 16 residues. V lost 8 bases to trimming and J lost 2 bases; unmatched junction nucleotides: 12. CDR1 and CDR2 from the germline V gene are MNHNY and SVGAGI (reference sequence). The CDR3 loop reads CASGDPDREITDTQYF. The CDR3 nucleotides are TGTGCCAGCGGGGATCCGGACAGGGAGATCACAGATACGCAGTATTTT.

This clone was recorded once. The V call is TRBV19, the J call TRBJ2-4; 8 bases fit TRBD1. V dropped 3 bases and J dropped 1; count of bases not matched to a gene: 5. The CDR3 runs to 16 residues. Germline V gene sequence: CDR1 LNHDA, CDR2 SQIVND (reference sequence). The CDR3 loop is CASSIAGGAAKNIQYF. In DNA form, the CDR3 reads TGTGCCAGTAGTATTGCAGGGGGCGCGGCCAAAAACATTCAGTACTTC.

The gene calls are TRBV12-3 or TRBV12-4 and TRBJ2-1; D remains ambiguous. Trimming removed 1 base at V and 7 bases at J, with 5 bases between. CDR3 length: 12 amino acids. For the CDR3, the DNA is TGTGCCAGCAGTTTAGGAGAGAATGAGCAGTTCTTC. Encoded protein: CASSLGENEQFF.

The gene calls are TRBV6-5 and TRBJ1-6; 7 bases agree with TRBD1. In germline, CDR1 is MNHEY, CDR2 SVGAGI. V lost 7 bases, J lost 7 bases, and 7 bases stayed unmatched. The CDR3 length is 14 residues. CDR3 DNA: TGTGCCAGCACCAGGGGGGACCTGAATTCACCCCTCCACTTT. Translating it yields CASTRGDLNSPLHF.

This clone was recorded many times. This sequence joins TRBV19 and TRBJ1-4; D not certain. CDR3 length: 14 amino acids. Germline CDR1 and CDR2: LNHDA and SQIVND (reference sequence). The ends were cut back, 9 bases at V and 3 bases at J, with 14 bases in the middle. The chain's CDR3 is CASSGSSSNEKLFF. In DNA, the CDR3 is TGTGCCAGCAGTGGGAGCAGCTCTAATGAAAAACTGTTTTTT.

The chain is built from TRBV6-5 and TRBJ1-1; D not resolved. V dropped 11 bases and J dropped 0 bases, with 7 bases sitting between them. The CDR3 has 11 amino acids. Germline V gene sequence: CDR1 MNHEY, CDR2 SVGAGI. The CDR3 is CACVMNTEAFF. CDR3 nucleotide sequence: TGTGCCTGCGTAATGAACACTGAAGCTTTCTTT.

The rearrangement uses TRBV7-2 and TRBJ2-4, with 8 positions matching TRBD2. Germline V gene lookup returns CDR1 SGHTA and CDR2 FQGNSA. Trimming took 1 base from V and 0 from J; bases not matched to a gene: 8. The length of the CDR3 is 18 residues. The CDR3 loop is CASSLVSGTPLAKNIQYF. CDR3 nucleotides: TGTGCCAGCAGCTTAGTTAGCGGGACGCCTCTAGCCAAAAACATTCAGTACTTC.

The chain combines TRBV6-5 with TRBJ2-7, with D maybe TRBD2 (6 bases). V shed 0 bases and J shed 2 bases, with 14 bases lying between them. Looked up from germline, CDR1 is MNHEY and CDR2 is SVGAGI. The CDR3 consists of 16 residues. CDR3 sequence reads: CASSYSSGGLPYEQYF. CDR3 DNA sequence: TGTGCCAGCAGTTACTCATCAGGCGGACTACCCTACGAGCAGTACTTC.

The CDR3 here is CASSPASGDARRETQYF. CDR3 in DNA: TGCGCCAGCAGCCCCGCCTCAGGGGACGCCCGGAGGGAGACCCAGTACTTC. The J gene is TRBJ2-5, the V gene TRBV5-1; TRBD1 might be the D (6 bases). The V gene lost 4 bases and the J gene lost 5 bases, with 24 bases spanning the gap. The CDR3 sequence is 17 residues long. Germline CDR1 reads SGHRS; CDR2 reads YFSETQ.

This clone was seen once. This chain links TRBV3-1 (or the pseudogene TRBV3-2) with TRBJ2-1, with 8 bases lining up with TRBD2. CDR1 is LGHDT and CDR2 is YNNKEL in the germline V gene (reference sequence). The CDR3 loop spans 12 amino acids. J lost 12 bases, V lost 0 bases, and 1 base had no gene match. The CDR3 spells CASSQDRGGQFF. The DNA of the CDR3 is TGTGCCAGCAGCCAAGATCGGGGGGGGCAGTTCTTC.

The chain carries TRBV14 and TRBJ1-2; D unresolved. This CDR3 spans 13 amino acids. Germline CDR1 reads SGHDN; CDR2 reads FVKESK. V lost 2 bases and J 4 bases, leaving 8 bases between the germline ends. In DNA form, the CDR3 reads TGTGCCAGCAGCCAAACACAGACCTATGGCTACACCTTC. Translated, it gives CASSQTQTYGYTF.

The chain is built from TRBV7-9 and TRBJ1-2; 8 positions agree with TRBD1. After removal of 5 bases from V and 7 bases from J, the junction contained 9 bases not matched to a gene. This CDR3 region has 14 residues. CDR1 and CDR2 from the germline V gene are SEHNR and FQNEAQ (reference sequence). The CDR3 nucleotides read TGTGCCAGCAGCCCGGACAGGGAAGGAGGTGGCTACACCTTC. The encoded protein is CASSPDREGGGYTF. The complete variable domain, with remaining parts taken from reference TRBV7-9 and TRBJ1-2, reads DTGVSQNPRHKITKRGQNVTFRCDPISEHNRLYWYRQTLGQGPEFLTYFQNEAQLEKSRLLSDRFSAERPKGSFSTLEIQRTEQGDSAMYLCASSPDREGGGYTFGSGTRLTVV.

The chain recombines TRBV9 with TRBJ2-1; D is unresolved. The CDR3 runs 13 residues. Trimming cost V 2 bases and J 5 bases, with 8 bases left between them. CDR1 is SGDLS and CDR2 is YYNGEE in the germline V gene. This chain's CDR3 is CASSVDWDNEQFF. For the CDR3, the DNA is TGTGCCAGCAGCGTCGACTGGGACAATGAGCAGTTCTTC.

The V and J genes are TRBV12-3 or TRBV12-4 and TRBJ2-2; 7 positions agree with TRBD2. Trimming took 10 bases from V and 16 from J; bases not matched to a gene: 15. CDR3 length: 12 residues. This chain's CDR3 is CAKKQREGVTFF. Written as DNA, the CDR3 is TGTGCCAAAAAACAGCGGGAAGGGGTGACGTTTTTT.

The chain uses TRBV23-1 and TRBJ2-7, with D possibly TRBD2 on 5 matching bases. TRBV23-1 is placed among ORFs of uncertain function. V was cut by 0 bases and J by 3 bases, with 9 bases left in between. This CDR3 is 14 amino acids long. The CDR3 DNA sequence: TGCGCCAGCAGTCAATCGGCCCGGGGCTACGAGCAGTACTTC. This sequence encodes CASSQSARGYEQYF.

This sequence joins TRBV19 and TRBJ2-5; possible D gene TRBD2, 5 bases. CDR1 and CDR2 from the germline V gene are LNHDA and SQIVND (reference sequence). This CDR3 comprises 15 residues. Trimming took off 6 bases at V and 3 bases at J, with 17 bases between the two ends. The CDR3 sequence: CASSEGPSAEETQYF. DNA of the CDR3: TGTGCCAGTAGCGAGGGCCCATCCGCAGAAGAGACCCAGTACTTC. Full variable domain (remainder filled in from reference TRBV19 and TRBJ2-5): DGGITQSPKYLFRKEGQNVTLSCEQNLNHDAMYWYRQDPGQGLRLIYYSQIVNDFQKGDIAEGYSVSREKKESFPLTVTSAQKNPTAFYLCASSEGPSAEETQYFGPGTRLLVL.

The chain employs TRBV14 and TRBJ1-1; no clear D gene. The V and J ends lost 0 bases and 5 bases respectively, with 7 bases between them. Germline assignment: CDR1 SGHDN and CDR2 FVKESK. The CDR3 contains 13 residues. CDR3 sequence: CASSQDLSTEAFF. CDR3 DNA: TGTGCCAGCAGCCAAGATCTGTCGACTGAAGCTTTCTTT.

This clone has just a few counts. CDR3 DNA sequence: TGTGCCAGTAGTATAGCTGGGGGGACAGAAGTCTATGGCTACACCTTC. This codes for CASSIAGGTEVYGYTF. The rearrangement uses TRBV19 and TRBJ1-2; 7 bases are shared with TRBD1. Germline loops: CDR1 LNHDA, CDR2 SQIVND (reference sequence). The CDR3 contains 16 residues. V was pared by 1 base and J by 4 bases, with 9 bases of the junction left unmatched.

The chain joins TRBV14 to TRBJ2-1, with D possibly matching TRBD2 (6 bases). V gave up 2 bases and J gave up 0 bases, with 8 bases separating them. This CDR3 is built from 15 residues. Per germline, CDR1 SGHDN and CDR2 FVKESK. CDR3 region: CASSQPGDSYNEQFF. CDR3 sequence (DNA): TGTGCCAGCAGCCAACCGGGGGACTCCTACAATGAGCAGTTCTTC.

The J gene is TRBJ1-2, the V gene TRBV28; possible D gene TRBD1, 5 bases. V was trimmed by 3 bases and J by 6 bases, leaving 8 bases between them. From germline, CDR1 is MDHEN and CDR2 SYDVKM. The CDR3 is made up of 12 amino acids. CDR3 amino acids: CASSFVGHGYTF. CDR3 DNA: TGTGCCAGCAGTTTCGTGGGGCATGGCTACACCTTC.

The chain has TRBV12-5 and TRBJ2-7; 7 bases agree with TRBD1. Per germline, CDR1 LGHNT and CDR2 FRNRAP. J lost 3 bases, V lost 3 bases, and 5 bases had no gene match. CDR3 length: 14 residues. The CDR3 DNA sequence: TGTGCTAGTGGTTTCAGGGACAGCGGCTACGAGCAGTACTTC. Encoded protein: CASGFRDSGYEQYF.